This TCR beta chain is from a study of cytomegalovirus exposure and HLA in healthy donors. With 60 Vbeta and 13 Jbeta primers, the PCR was carried out. The method was immunoSEQ multiplex PCR; TCRdb's version includes in-frame clones alone and lacks a portion of them. Of some 120,000 clones listed, 70% to 80% are singletons. The germline gives CDR1 SGHTS, CDR2 YDEGEE. Unmatched junction bases numbered 7, after V lost 4 bases and J lost 7 bases. The CDR3 is made up of 14 amino acids. This TCR came from a man aged 25-45 years in good health and CMV-seropositive. The chain employs TRBV5-8 and TRBJ2-1; 8 bases align to TRBD1. Sequencing used PBMCs. As DNA, the CDR3 is TGTGCCAGCAGCACGGGACAGGCGGTGAATGAGCAGTTCTTC. Amino acids: CASSTGQAVNEQFF.